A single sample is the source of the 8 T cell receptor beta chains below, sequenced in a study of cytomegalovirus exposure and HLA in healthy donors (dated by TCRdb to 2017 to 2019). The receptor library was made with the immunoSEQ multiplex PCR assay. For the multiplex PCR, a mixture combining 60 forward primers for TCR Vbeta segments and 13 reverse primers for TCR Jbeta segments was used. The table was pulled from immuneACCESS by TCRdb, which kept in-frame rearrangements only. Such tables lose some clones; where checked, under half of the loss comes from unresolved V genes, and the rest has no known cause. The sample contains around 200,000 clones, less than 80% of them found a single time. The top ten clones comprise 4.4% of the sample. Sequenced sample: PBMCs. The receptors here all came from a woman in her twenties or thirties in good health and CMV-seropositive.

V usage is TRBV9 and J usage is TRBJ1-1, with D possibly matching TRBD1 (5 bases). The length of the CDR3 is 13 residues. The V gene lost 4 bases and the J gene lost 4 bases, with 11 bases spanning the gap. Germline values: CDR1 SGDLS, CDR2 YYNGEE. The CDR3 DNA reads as TGTGCCAGCAGCCGGTTGGGGGGCACTGAAGCTTTCTTT. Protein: CASSRLGGTEAFF.

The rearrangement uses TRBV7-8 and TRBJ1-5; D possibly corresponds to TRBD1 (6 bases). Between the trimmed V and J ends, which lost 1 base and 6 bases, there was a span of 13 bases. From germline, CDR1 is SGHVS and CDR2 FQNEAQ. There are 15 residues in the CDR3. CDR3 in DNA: TGTGCCAGCAGCTTAGAACGGGGGGCCGGTCAGCCCCAGCATTTT. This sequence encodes CASSLERGAGQPQHF.

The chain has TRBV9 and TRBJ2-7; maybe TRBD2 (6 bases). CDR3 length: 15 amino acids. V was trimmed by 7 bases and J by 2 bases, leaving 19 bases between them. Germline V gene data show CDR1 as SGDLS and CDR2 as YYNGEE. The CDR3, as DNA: TGTGCCAGCTCTCGCATAGGTTGGGGGGCCTACGAGCAGTACTTC. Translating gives CASSRIGWGAYEQYF. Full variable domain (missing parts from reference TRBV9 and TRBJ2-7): DSGVTQTPKHLITATGQRVTLRCSPRSGDLSVYWYQQSLDQGLQFLIQYYNGEERAKGNILERFSAQQFPDLHSELNLSSLELGDSALYFCASSRIGWGAYEQYFGPGTRLTVT.

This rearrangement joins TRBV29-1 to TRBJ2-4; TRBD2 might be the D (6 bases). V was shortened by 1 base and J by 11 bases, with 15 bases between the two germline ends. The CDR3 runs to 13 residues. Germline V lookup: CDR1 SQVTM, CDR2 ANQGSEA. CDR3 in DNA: TGCAGCGTTGAAGTTAGCGGAGTCGCCGTTCAGTACTTC. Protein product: CSVEVSGVAVQYF.

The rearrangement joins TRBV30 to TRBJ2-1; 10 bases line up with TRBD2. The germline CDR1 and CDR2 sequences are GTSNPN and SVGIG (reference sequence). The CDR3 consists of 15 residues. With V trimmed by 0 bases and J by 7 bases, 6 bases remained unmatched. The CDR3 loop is CAWSVLGAGGNEQFF. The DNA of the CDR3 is TGTGCCTGGAGTGTACTGGGAGCGGGAGGGAATGAGCAGTTCTTC.

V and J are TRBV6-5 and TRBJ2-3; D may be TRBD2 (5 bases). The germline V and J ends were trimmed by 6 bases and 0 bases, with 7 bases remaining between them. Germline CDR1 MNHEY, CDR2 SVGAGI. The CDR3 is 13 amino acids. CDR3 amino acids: CASRWTSTDTQYF. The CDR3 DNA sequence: TGTGCCAGCAGGTGGACTAGCACAGATACGCAGTATTTT.

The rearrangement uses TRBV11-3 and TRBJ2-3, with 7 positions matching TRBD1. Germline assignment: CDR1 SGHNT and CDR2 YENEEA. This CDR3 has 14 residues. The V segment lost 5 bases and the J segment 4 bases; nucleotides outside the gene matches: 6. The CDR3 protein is CASSALTGADTQYF. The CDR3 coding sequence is TGTGCCAGCAGCGCCCTTACAGGGGCAGATACGCAGTATTTT.

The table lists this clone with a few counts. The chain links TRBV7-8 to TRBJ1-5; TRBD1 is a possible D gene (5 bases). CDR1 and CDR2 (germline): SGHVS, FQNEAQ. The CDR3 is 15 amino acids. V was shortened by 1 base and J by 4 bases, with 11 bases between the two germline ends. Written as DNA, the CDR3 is TGTGCCAGCAGCTTAGACGGGGGACGAAATCAGCCCCAGCATTTT. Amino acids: CASSLDGGRNQPQHF.